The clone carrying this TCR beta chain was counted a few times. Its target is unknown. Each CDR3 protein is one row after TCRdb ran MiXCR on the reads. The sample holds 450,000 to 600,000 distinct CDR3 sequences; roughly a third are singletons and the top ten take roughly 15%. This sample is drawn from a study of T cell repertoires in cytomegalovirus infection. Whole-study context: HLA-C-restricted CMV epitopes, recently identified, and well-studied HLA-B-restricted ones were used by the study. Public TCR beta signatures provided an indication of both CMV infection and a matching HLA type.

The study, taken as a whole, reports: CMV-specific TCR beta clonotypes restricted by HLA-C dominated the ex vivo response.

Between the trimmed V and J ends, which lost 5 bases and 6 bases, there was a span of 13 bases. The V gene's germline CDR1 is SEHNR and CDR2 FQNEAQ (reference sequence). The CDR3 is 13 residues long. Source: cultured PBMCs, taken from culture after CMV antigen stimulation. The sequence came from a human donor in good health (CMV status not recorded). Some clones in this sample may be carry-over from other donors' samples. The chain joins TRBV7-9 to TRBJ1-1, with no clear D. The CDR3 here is CASSPTGRAEAFF. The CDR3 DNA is TGTGCCAGCAGCCCTACCGGGAGGGCTGAAGCTTTCTTT.